The next 23 T cell receptor beta chains were all read from a single sample in a study of blood T cell repertoires in COVID-19. Data came from immunoSEQ multiplex PCR; TCRdb stores just in-frame clones and leaves some out. The table lists fewer than 140,000 clones, 76% of them singletons. Material for sequencing was peripheral blood. Receptor source: a man older than 75 with COVID-19, enrolled during active disease.

This chain joins TRBV11-2 and TRBJ1-2; D gene uncertain. Germline V CDR1 and CDR2: SGHAT, FQNNGV. The V gene lost 1 base and the J gene lost 6 bases, with 6 bases spanning the gap. CDR3 length: 12 residues. CDR3 bases: TGTGCCAGCAGCTTAGGAGGGAATGGCTACACCTTC. It specifies CASSLGGNGYTF.

The chain combines TRBV7-9 with TRBJ2-7; TRBD2 agrees at 12 bases. The CDR3 contains 15 residues. Germline CDR1 SEHNR, CDR2 FQNEAQ (reference sequence). After removal of 2 bases from V and 4 bases from J, the junction contained 3 bases not matched to a gene. The CDR3 loop is CASSLPGTSGYEQYF. DNA of the CDR3: TGTGCCAGCAGCTTACCCGGGACTAGCGGGTACGAGCAGTACTTC.

V is TRBV7-9 and J is TRBJ2-5; 9 nucleotides match TRBD2. V lost 5 bases to trimming and J lost 5 bases; unmatched junction nucleotides: 12. The CDR3 loop spans 16 amino acids. Germline V gives CDR1 SEHNR, CDR2 FQNEAQ (reference sequence). CDR3 sequence: CASSARLAVDPETQYF. The CDR3 DNA reads TGTGCCAGCAGCGCCCGACTAGCGGTAGACCCGGAGACCCAGTACTTC.

This chain uses TRBV7-9 with TRBJ1-1, with TRBD1 as a possible D gene (5 bases). The V gene's germline CDR1 is SEHNR and CDR2 FQNEAQ (reference sequence). This CDR3 has 11 residues. The V end lost 6 bases, the J end lost 6 bases, and 8 bases lay between the germline ends. CDR3 DNA sequence: TGTGCCAGCAGGGGGGGACCTGAAGCTTTCTTT. Its translation is CASRGGPEAFF.

The rearrangement uses TRBV10-2 and TRBJ1-3, with D perhaps matching TRBD1 (5 bases). CDR3 length: 15 residues. Germline loops: CDR1 WSHSY, CDR2 SAAADI. With 3 bases removed from V and 4 bases from J, the gap between germline ends came to 13 bases. As DNA, the CDR3 is TGCGCCAGCAGTGATATTCAGGGATCCGGAAACACCATATATTTT. The encoded protein is CASSDIQGSGNTIYF.

The chain's CDR3 is CASSYAGAYEQYF. CDR3 sequence (DNA): TGTGCCAGCAGTTACGCGGGTGCCTACGAGCAGTACTTC. This rearrangement joins TRBV6-5 to TRBJ2-7, with a weak D call TRBD2 (5 bases). The CDR3 covers 13 residues. The germline gives CDR1 MNHEY, CDR2 SVGAGI. Trimming stripped 2 bases from V and 2 bases from J, with 7 bases between.

This rearrangement joins TRBV4-1 to TRBJ1-6, with 10 bases identical to TRBD1. CDR1 and CDR2 from the germline V gene are MGHRA and YSYEKL. There are 15 residues in the CDR3. With 3 bases clipped from V and 8 bases from J, the junction kept 4 bases outside the gene matches. The CDR3 bases are TGCGCCAGCAGCCACCGACAGGGGGCGGATTCACCCCTCCACTTT. Protein: CASSHRQGADSPLHF.

The rearrangement links TRBV5-1 to TRBJ1-6; 10 nucleotides agree with TRBD1. V lost 0 bases to trimming and J lost 6 bases; unmatched junction nucleotides: 3. This CDR3 region has 16 residues. Germline loops: CDR1 SGHRS, CDR2 YFSETQ. CDR3 in DNA: TGCGCCAGCAGCTTGGGACAGGGGGCGCTTAATTCACCCCTCCACTTT. It yields the protein CASSLGQGALNSPLHF. Based on the CDR3 plus reference TRBV5-1 and TRBJ1-6, the full variable domain is KAGVTQTPRYLIKTRGQQVTLSCSPISGHRSVSWYQQTPGQGLQFLFEYFSETQRNKGNFPGRFSGRQFSNSRSEMNVSTLELGDSALYLCASSLGQGALNSPLHFGNGTRLTVT.

The J gene is TRBJ1-6, the V gene TRBV30; D possibly corresponds to TRBD1 (5 bases). The CDR3 is 17 residues long. The V end was cut by 1 base, the J end by 2 bases, with 15 bases between. Germline V gene lookup returns CDR1 GTSNPN and CDR2 SVGIG (reference sequence). The CDR3 DNA reads as TGTGCCTGGAGTGGGGGCAGGGTCCGCCCCTATAATTCACCCCTCCACTTT. Its translation is CAWSGGRVRPYNSPLHF.

CDR3 in DNA: TGTGCCAGCAGTCCTGGTTACCCGGACACCCCTTCCTCTGGGGCCAACGTCCTGACTTTC. The encoded protein is CASSPGYPDTPSSGANVLTF. The chain has TRBV28 and TRBJ2-6, with D perhaps matching TRBD1 (5 bases). V was pared by 5 bases and J by 0 bases, with 23 bases between. The CDR3 contains 20 residues. CDR1 MDHEN and CDR2 SYDVKM come from the germline V gene.

This chain links TRBV7-9 with TRBJ2-3, with 10 bases identical to TRBD2. This CDR3 has 18 amino acids. The ends lost 3 bases at V and 0 bases at J; junction bases unmatched: 9. CDR1 is SEHNR, CDR2 FQNEAQ, per germline (reference sequence). CDR3: CASSFGLAGEVSTDTQYF. The CDR3 DNA reads TGTGCCAGCAGCTTTGGGCTAGCGGGAGAGGTCAGCACAGATACGCAGTATTTT.

This clone was observed once. The CDR3, as DNA: TGTGCCAGCAGCTTAGGGCTTGAAGCTTTCTTT. This sequence encodes CASSLGLEAFF. The genes are TRBV7-2 and TRBJ1-1; D not resolved. V was shortened by 1 base and J by 7 bases, with 4 bases between the two germline ends. Germline V lookup: CDR1 SGHTA, CDR2 FQGNSA. The CDR3 has 11 amino acids.

The chain couples TRBV5-4 to TRBJ1-3; D is unresolved. CDR1 is SGHNT, CDR2 YYREEE, per germline (reference sequence). CDR3 size: 15 residues. Trimming shortened V by 3 bases and J by 4 bases, and 14 bases separated the two germline ends. CDR3 bases: TGTGCCAGCAGCTCGCGACTGTCTTCCGGAAACACCATATATTTT. Translated, it gives CASSSRLSSGNTIYF.

This clone was picked up a small number of times. Within the sample, other DNA sequences also encode this same CDR3. V and J are TRBV19 and TRBJ1-1; TRBD1 matches 8 bases. This CDR3 is built from 13 residues. Germline V gene lookup returns CDR1 LNHDA and CDR2 SQIVND (reference sequence). The ends lost 6 bases at V and 4 bases at J; junction bases unmatched: 4. The CDR3 reads CASSRQGSTEAFF. The CDR3 DNA sequence: TGTGCCAGTAGCAGACAGGGGAGCACTGAAGCTTTCTTT.

The chain couples TRBV3-1 (or the pseudogene TRBV3-2) to TRBJ2-3, with 14 bases matching TRBD2. In germline, CDR1 is LGHDT, CDR2 YNNKEL (reference sequence). This CDR3 spans 17 amino acids. V gave up 0 bases and J gave up 8 bases; unmatched junction bases: 7. CDR3 in amino acids: CASSQDLGLAGGGTQYF. The CDR3 bases are TGTGCCAGCAGCCAAGATCTTGGACTAGCGGGAGGAGGTACGCAGTATTTT.

Written as DNA, the CDR3 is TGCAGCGTCGCCCTGGGACAAGCAACTAATGAAAAACTGTTTTTT. Protein product: CSVALGQATNEKLFF. The rearrangement uses TRBV29-1 and TRBJ1-4; D perhaps matches TRBD1 (6 bases). Germline CDR1 is SQVTM and CDR2 is ANQGSEA. This CDR3 spans 15 amino acids. V lost 6 bases and J 0 bases, leaving 14 bases between the germline ends.

The chain has TRBV28 and TRBJ2-1; 9 bases map to TRBD2. V lost 3 bases to trimming and J lost 1 base; unmatched junction nucleotides: 4. Germline assignment: CDR1 MDHEN and CDR2 SYDVKM. This CDR3 spans 16 amino acids. CDR3 residues: CASSFLTSGSYNEQFF. DNA of the CDR3: TGTGCCAGCAGTTTCTTGACTAGCGGTTCCTACAATGAGCAGTTCTTC.

This chain's CDR3 is CASSQANSGYEQYF. CDR3 in DNA: TGTGCCAGCAGCCAAGCCAATAGCGGCTACGAGCAGTACTTC. The rearrangement links TRBV14 to TRBJ2-7; weak D call: TRBD2 (6 bases). Germline V CDR1 and CDR2: SGHDN, FVKESK. V was cut by 1 base and J by 3 bases, with 10 bases left in between. CDR3 length: 14 residues.

The genes are TRBV5-1 and TRBJ2-4; 10 positions match TRBD2. CDR1 and CDR2 from the germline V gene are SGHRS and YFSETQ. V dropped 5 bases and J dropped 7; count of bases not matched to a gene: 3. This CDR3 is built from 13 residues. Here the CDR3 reads CASRGLAKNIQYF. CDR3 nucleotides: TGCGCCAGCAGGGGACTAGCGAAGAACATTCAGTACTTC.

The chain couples TRBV28 to TRBJ1-5, with a possible D match to TRBD1 (5 bases). CDR1 is MDHEN, CDR2 SYDVKM, per germline. V lost 3 bases to trimming and J lost 6 bases, with 12 bases between them. The length of the CDR3 is 14 residues. The CDR3 DNA is TGTGCCAGCAGTTTCGGGGGAGCGGGTCAGCCCCAGCATTTT. It is translated as CASSFGGAGQPQHF.

The V call is TRBV28, the J call TRBJ2-7; weak D call: TRBD1 (5 bases). Germline assignment: CDR1 MDHEN and CDR2 SYDVKM. V was trimmed by 6 bases and J by 6 bases, leaving 12 bases between them. The CDR3 loop spans 12 amino acids. The DNA of the CDR3 is TGTGCCAGCAGCCGCCACCAGGGCGAGCAGTACTTC. It codes for CASSRHQGEQYF. Combining the CDR3 with reference TRBV28 and TRBJ2-7 gives the whole variable domain DVKVTQSSRYLVKRTGEKVFLECVQDMDHENMFWYRQDPGLGLRLIYFSYDVKMKEKGDIPEGYSVSREKKERFSLILESASTNQTSMYLCASSRHQGEQYFGPGTRLTVT.

CDR3 in amino acids: CASSSGGRGNEQYF. CDR3 in DNA: TGTGCCAGTAGTTCTGGGGGCAGGGGCAACGAGCAGTACTTC. The chain links TRBV19 to TRBJ2-7; a possible D gene is TRBD1 (6 bases). Germline loops: CDR1 LNHDA, CDR2 SQIVND (reference sequence). Trimming took 5 bases from V and 5 from J, leaving 16 bases between them. The CDR3 loop spans 14 amino acids.

The chain combines TRBV9 with TRBJ2-3; 8 bases are shared with TRBD2. Per the germline V gene, CDR1 is SGDLS and CDR2 is YYNGEE. After removal of 4 bases from V and 2 bases from J, the junction contained 12 bases not matched to a gene. There are 17 residues in the CDR3. This CDR3 reads CASSSERASGFTDTQYF. The CDR3 nucleotides read TGTGCCAGCAGCTCTGAGAGGGCTAGCGGGTTCACAGATACGCAGTATTTT.